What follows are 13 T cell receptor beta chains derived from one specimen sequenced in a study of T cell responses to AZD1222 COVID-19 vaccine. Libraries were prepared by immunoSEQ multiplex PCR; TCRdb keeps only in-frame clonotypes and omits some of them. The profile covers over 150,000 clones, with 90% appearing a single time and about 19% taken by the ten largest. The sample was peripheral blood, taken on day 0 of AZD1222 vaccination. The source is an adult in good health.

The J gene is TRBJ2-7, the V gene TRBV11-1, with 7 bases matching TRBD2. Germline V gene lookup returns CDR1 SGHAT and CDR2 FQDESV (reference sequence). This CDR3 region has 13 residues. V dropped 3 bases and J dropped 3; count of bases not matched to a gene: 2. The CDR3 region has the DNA TGTGCCAGCAGCTTTCTAGCGGACTACGAGCAGTACTTC. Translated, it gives CASSFLADYEQYF.

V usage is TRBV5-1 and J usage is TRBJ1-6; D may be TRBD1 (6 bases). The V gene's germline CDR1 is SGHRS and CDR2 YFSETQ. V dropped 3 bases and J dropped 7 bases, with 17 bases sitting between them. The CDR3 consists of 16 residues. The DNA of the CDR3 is TGCGCCAGCAGCTCGACCAGGGTAGGGGGAAATTCACCCCTCCACTTT. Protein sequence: CASSSTRVGGNSPLHF.

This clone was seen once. The CDR3 spells CASSVGGRENEKLFF. CDR3 DNA sequence: TGCGCCAGCAGTGTGGGGGGACGCGAAAATGAAAAACTGTTTTTT. V is TRBV10-1 and J is TRBJ1-4, with D maybe TRBD1 (5 bases). The germline V gene encodes CDR1 WNHNN and CDR2 SYGVQD (reference sequence). Trimming removed 4 bases from V and 5 bases from J, with 14 bases in between. The CDR3 has 15 residues.

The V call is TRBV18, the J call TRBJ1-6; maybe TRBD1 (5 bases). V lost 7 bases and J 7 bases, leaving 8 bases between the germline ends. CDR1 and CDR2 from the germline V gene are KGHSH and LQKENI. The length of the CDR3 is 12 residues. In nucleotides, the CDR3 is TGTGCCAGCTGTACAGGAAATTCACCCCTCCACTTT. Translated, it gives CASCTGNSPLHF.

Here the CDR3 reads CASSYSRPQMNTEAFF. The CDR3, as DNA: TGTGCCAGCAGTTACTCCCGGCCGCAAATGAACACTGAAGCTTTCTTT. The chain has TRBV6-5 and TRBJ1-1; D uncertain. This CDR3 contains 16 residues. Trimming shortened V by 0 bases and J by 0 bases, and 11 bases separated the two germline ends. The germline V gene encodes CDR1 MNHEY and CDR2 SVGAGI.

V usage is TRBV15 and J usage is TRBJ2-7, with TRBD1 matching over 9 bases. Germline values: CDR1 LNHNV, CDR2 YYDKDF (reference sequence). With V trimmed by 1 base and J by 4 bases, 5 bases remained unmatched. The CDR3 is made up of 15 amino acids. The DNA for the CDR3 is TGTGCCACCAGCAGAGGGGGGACAGGGCTTTACGAGCAGTACTTC. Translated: CATSRGGTGLYEQYF.

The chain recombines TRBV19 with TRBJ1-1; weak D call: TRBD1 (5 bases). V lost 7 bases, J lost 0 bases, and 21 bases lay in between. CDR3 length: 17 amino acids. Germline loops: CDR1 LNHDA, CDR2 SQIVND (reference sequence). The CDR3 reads CASTLGGVVKMNTEAFF. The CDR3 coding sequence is TGTGCCAGTACACTGGGGGGGGTTGTTAAGATGAACACTGAAGCTTTCTTT.

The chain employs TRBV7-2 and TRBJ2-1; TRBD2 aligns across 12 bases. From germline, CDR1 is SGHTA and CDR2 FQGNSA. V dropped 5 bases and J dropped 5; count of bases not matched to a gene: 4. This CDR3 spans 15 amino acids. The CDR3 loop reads CASSRSSGRDNEQFF. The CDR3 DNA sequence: TGTGCCAGCAGCCGTTCTAGCGGGAGGGACAATGAGCAGTTCTTC.

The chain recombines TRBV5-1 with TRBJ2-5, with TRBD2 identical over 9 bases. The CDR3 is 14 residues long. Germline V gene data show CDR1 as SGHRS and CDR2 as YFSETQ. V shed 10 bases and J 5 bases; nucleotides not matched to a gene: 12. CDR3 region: CACNGGGVEETQYF. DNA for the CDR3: TGCGCCTGCAATGGCGGGGGGGTTGAGGAGACCCAGTACTTC. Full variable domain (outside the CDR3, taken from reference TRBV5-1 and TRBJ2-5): KAGVTQTPRYLIKTRGQQVTLSCSPISGHRSVSWYQQTPGQGLQFLFEYFSETQRNKGNFPGRFSGRQFSNSRSEMNVSTLELGDSALYLCACNGGGVEETQYFGPGTRLLVL.

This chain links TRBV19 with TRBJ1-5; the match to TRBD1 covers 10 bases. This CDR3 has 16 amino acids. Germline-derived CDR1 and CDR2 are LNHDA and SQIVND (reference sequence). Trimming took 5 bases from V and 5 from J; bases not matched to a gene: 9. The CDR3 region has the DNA TGTGCCAGTAGTGTCACCGGGACAGGGGTCGATCAGCCCCAGCATTTT. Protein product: CASSVTGTGVDQPQHF.

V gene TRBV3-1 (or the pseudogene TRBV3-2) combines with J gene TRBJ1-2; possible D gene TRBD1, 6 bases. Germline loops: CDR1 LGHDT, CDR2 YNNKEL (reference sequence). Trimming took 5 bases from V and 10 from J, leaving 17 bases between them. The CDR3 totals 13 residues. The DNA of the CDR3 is TGTGCCAGCAGCGACACTACAGGGTCACTCTACACCTTC. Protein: CASSDTTGSLYTF.

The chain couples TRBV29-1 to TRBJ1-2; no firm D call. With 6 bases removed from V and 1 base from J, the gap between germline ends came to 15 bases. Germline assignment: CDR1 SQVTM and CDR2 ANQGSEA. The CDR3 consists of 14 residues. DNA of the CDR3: TGCAGCGTCGCCCCGCAAGGCAGTAACTATGGCTACACCTTC. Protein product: CSVAPQGSNYGYTF.

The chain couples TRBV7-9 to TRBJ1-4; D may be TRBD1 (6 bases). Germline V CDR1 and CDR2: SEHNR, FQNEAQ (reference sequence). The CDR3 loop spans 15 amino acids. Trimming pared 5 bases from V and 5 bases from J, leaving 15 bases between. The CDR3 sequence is CASSPRGGGNEKLFF. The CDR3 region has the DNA TGTGCCAGCAGCCCACGGGGGGGCGGAAATGAAAAACTGTTTTTT.